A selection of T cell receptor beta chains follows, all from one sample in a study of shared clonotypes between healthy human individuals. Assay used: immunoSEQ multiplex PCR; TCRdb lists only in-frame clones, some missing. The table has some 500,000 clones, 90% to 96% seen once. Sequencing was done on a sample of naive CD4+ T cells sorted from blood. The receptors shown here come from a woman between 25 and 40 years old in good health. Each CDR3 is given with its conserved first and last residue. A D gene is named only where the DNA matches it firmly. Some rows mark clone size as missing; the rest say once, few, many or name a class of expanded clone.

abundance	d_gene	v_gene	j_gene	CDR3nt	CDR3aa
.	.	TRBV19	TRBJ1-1	TGTGCCAGTAGTGTAGGCATCGGGGCGAACACTGAAGCTTTCTTT	CASSVGIGANTEAFF
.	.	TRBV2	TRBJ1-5	TGTGCCAGCAGTGAAGGACAGTCCGATGGGCATCAGCCCCAGCATTTT	CASSEGQSDGHQPQHF
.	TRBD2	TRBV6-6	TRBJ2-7	TGTGCCAGCAGTTACTCTCTAGCGGCATCCTACGAGCAGTACTTC	CASSYSLAASYEQYF
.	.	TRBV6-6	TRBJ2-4	TGTGCCACCCGGGTTGGGGCGGCCAAAAACATTCAGTACTTC	CATRVGAAKNIQYF
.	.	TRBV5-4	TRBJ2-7	TGTGCCAGCAGCTTGGATGTGGGATCCTACTACGAGCAGTACTTC	CASSLDVGSYYEQYF
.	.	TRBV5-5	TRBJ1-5	TGTGCCAGCAGCTCTAACCCCAGCCACTATAGCAATCAGCCCCAGCATTTT	CASSSNPSHYSNQPQHF
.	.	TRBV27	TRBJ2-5	TGTGCCAGCAGCCCAAACGTTGGGGAGACCCAGTACTTC	CASSPNVGETQYF
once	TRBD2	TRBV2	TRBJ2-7	TGTGCCAGCAGTGATTGGGCTAGCGGGAGCAACGAGCAGTACTTC	CASSDWASGSNEQYF
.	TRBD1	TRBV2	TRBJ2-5	TGTGCCAGCAGGGAAGGGACAGCTGGAGTAGAGACCCAGTACTTC	CASREGTAGVETQYF
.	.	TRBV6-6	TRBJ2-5	TGTGCCAGCAGGAACGAAGAGACCCAGTACTTC	CASRNEETQYF